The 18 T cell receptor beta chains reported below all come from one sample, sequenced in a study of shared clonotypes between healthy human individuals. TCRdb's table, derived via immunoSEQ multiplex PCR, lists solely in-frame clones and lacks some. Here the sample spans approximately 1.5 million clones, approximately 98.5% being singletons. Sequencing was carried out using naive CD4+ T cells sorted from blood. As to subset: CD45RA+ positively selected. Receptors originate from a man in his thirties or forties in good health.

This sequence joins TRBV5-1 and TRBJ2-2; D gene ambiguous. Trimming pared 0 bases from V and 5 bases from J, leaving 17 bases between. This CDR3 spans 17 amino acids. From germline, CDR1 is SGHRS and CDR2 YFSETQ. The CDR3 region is CASSLDGGKRLTGELFF. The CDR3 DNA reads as TGCGCCAGCAGCTTGGATGGTGGCAAAAGGTTAACCGGGGAGCTGTTTTTT.

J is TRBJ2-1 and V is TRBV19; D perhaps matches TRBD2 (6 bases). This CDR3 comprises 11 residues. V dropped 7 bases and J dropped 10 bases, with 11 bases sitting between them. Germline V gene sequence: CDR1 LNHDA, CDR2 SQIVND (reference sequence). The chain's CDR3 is CASTIGREQFF. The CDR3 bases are TGTGCCAGTACCATCGGGAGAGAGCAGTTCTTC.

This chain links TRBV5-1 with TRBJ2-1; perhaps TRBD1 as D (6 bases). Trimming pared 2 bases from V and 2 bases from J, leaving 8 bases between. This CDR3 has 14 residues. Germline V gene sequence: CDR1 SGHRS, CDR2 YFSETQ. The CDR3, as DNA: TGCGCCAGCAGCTTTGGGGACACCTACAATGAGCAGTTCTTC. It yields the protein CASSFGDTYNEQFF.

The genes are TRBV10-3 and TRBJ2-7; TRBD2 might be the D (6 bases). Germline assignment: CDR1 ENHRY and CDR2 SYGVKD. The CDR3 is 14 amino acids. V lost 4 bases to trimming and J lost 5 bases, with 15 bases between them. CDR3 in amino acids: CAISGLARNHEQYF. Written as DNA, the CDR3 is TGTGCCATCAGTGGGCTAGCGAGGAACCACGAGCAGTACTTC.

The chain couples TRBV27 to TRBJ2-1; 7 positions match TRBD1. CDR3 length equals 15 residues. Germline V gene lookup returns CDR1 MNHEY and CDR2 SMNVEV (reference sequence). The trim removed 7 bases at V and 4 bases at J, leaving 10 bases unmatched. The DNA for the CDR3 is TGTGCCAGCACCACGGGCTGGGACAGATACAATGAGCAGTTCTTC. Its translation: CASTTGWDRYNEQFF.

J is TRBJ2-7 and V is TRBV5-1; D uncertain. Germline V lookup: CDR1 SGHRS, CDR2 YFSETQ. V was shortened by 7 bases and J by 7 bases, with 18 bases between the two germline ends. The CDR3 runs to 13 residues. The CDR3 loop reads CASPRTPRLEQYF. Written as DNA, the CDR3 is TGCGCCAGCCCCCGGACCCCCCGCTTGGAGCAGTACTTC.

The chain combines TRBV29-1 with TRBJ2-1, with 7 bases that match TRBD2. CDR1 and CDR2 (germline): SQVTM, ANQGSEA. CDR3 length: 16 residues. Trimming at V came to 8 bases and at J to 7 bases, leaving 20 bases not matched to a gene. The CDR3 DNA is TGCAGCTCATCAAAAAGGGAGGGCCGAAACCATAATGAGCAGTTCTTC. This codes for CSSSKREGRNHNEQFF.

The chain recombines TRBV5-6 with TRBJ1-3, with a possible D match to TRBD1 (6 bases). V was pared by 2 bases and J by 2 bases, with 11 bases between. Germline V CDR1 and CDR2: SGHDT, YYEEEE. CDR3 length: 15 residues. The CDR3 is CASSFQQGTGNTIYF. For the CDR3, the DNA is TGTGCCAGCAGCTTTCAACAGGGTACTGGAAACACCATATATTTT.

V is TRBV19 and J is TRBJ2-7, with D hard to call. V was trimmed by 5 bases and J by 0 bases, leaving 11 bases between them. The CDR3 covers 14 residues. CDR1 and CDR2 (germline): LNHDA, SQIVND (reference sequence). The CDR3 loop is CASSETRSSYEQYF. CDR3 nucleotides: TGTGCCAGTAGTGAAACACGGAGCTCCTACGAGCAGTACTTC. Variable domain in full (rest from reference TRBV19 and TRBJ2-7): DGGITQSPKYLFRKEGQNVTLSCEQNLNHDAMYWYRQDPGQGLRLIYYSQIVNDFQKGDIAEGYSVSREKKESFPLTVTSAQKNPTAFYLCASSETRSSYEQYFGPGTRLTVT.

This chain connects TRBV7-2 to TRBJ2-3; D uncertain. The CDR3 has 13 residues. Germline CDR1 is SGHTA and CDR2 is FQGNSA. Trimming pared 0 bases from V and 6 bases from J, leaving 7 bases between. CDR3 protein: CASSLAGRDTQYF. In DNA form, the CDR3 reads TGTGCCAGCAGCTTAGCTGGAAGGGATACGCAGTATTTT. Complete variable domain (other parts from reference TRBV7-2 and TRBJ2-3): GAGVSQSPSNKVTEKGKDVELRCDPISGHTALYWYRQSLGQGLEFLIYFQGNSAPDKSGLPSDRFSAERTGGSVSTLTIQRTQQEDSAVYLCASSLAGRDTQYFGPGTRLTVL.

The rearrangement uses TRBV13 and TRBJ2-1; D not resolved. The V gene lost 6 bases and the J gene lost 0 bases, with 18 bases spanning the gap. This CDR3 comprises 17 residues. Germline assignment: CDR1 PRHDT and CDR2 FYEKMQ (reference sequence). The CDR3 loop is CASSWRGDPYSYNEQFF. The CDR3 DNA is TGTGCCAGCAGTTGGCGAGGCGACCCATACTCCTACAATGAGCAGTTCTTC.

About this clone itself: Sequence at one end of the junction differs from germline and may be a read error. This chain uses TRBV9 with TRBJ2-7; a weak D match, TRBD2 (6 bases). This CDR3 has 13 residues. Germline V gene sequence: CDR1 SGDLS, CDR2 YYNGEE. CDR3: CASSPYASAAVNF. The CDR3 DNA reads TGTGCCAGCAGCCCCTACGCTAGCGCCGCAGTTAACTTC.

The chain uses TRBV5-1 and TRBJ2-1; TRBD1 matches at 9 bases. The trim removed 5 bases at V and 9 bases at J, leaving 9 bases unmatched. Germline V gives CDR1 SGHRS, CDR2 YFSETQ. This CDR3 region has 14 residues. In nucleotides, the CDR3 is TGCGCCAGCAGAATTCCGGGACAGGGTTTTGAGCAGTTCTTC. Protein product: CASRIPGQGFEQFF.

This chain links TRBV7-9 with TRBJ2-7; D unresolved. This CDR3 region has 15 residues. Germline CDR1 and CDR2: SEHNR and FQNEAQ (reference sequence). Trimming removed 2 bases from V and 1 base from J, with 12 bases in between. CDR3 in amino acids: CASSLRPEQSYEQYF. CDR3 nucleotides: TGTGCCAGCAGCTTAAGGCCGGAGCAATCCTACGAGCAGTACTTC.

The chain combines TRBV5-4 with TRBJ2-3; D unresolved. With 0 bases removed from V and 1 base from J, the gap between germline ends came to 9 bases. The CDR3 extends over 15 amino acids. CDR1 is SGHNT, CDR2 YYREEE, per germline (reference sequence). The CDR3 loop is CASSLGWSRTDTQYF. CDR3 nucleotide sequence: TGTGCCAGCAGCTTGGGCTGGTCTCGCACAGATACGCAGTATTTT.

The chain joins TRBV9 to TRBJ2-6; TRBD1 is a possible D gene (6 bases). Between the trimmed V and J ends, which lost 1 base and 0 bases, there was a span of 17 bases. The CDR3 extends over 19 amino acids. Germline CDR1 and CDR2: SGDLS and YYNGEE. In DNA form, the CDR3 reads TGTGCCAGCAGCGTACAGCAGGGGACGTATCTCTCTGGGGCCAACGTCCTGACTTTC. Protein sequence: CASSVQQGTYLSGANVLTF.

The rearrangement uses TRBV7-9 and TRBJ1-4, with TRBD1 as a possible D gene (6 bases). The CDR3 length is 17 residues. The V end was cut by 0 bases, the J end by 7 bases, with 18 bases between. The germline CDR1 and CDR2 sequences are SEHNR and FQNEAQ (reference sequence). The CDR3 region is CASSLAQGRRESEKLFF. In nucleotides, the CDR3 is TGTGCCAGCAGCTTAGCCCAGGGGCGGAGGGAGAGTGAAAAACTGTTTTTT.

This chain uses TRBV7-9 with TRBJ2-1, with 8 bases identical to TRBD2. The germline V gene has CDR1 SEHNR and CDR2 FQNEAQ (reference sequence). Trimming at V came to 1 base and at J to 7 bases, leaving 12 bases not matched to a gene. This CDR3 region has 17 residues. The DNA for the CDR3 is TGTGCCAGCAGCTTAGGGAGACCAGCGGGAGAAAGAAATGAGCAGTTCTTC. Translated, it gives CASSLGRPAGERNEQFF.